This passage covers 9 T cell receptor beta chains from one sample sequenced in a study of T cells in Graves' hyperthyroidism and ophthalmopathy. Template material for amplifying TCR beta CDR3 regions consisted of RNA transcripts. The TCR CDR3 first-round RT-PCR relied on the HTBI primer set. TCRdb processed the multiplex PCR reads anew with MiXCR; each CDR3 protein has one entry. Among fewer than 850,000 distinct CDR3 sequences listed, 15% to 20% were seen once. Sequencing was carried out using blood. All receptors come from a man aged 50 or older with Graves' hyperthyroidism.

This clonotype was picked up many times. The chain has TRBV7-9 and TRBJ1-1, with TRBD1 identical over 7 bases. Germline CDR1 SEHNR, CDR2 FQNEAQ (reference sequence). The V and J ends lost 3 bases and 0 bases, in that order; junction bases with no gene match: 7. The CDR3 sequence is 16 residues long. DNA of the CDR3: TGTGCCAGCAGCTTCGAAGGGGGCCTCTTGAACACTGAAGCTTTCTTT. This gives the protein CASSFEGGLLNTEAFF. The complete variable domain, with remaining parts taken from reference TRBV7-9 and TRBJ1-1, reads DTGVSQNPRHKITKRGQNVTFRCDPISEHNRLYWYRQTLGQGPEFLTYFQNEAQLEKSRLLSDRFSAERPKGSFSTLEIQRTEQGDSAMYLCASSFEGGLLNTEAFFGQGTRLTVV.

This clonotype occurred many times. The chain carries TRBV5-6 and TRBJ2-5; no reliable D call. V lost 0 bases, J lost 2 bases, and 8 bases lay in between. The CDR3 contains 14 residues. From germline, CDR1 is SGHDT and CDR2 YYEEEE. The CDR3 loop reads CASSLAWLQETQYF. CDR3 nucleotide sequence: TGTGCCAGCAGCTTGGCGTGGTTACAAGAGACCCAGTACTTC.

This clonotype was counted at least ten times. The J gene is TRBJ1-5, the V gene TRBV27; D gene uncertain. V lost 7 bases, J lost 0 bases, and 13 bases lay in between. The CDR3 extends over 15 amino acids. Germline CDR1 is MNHEY and CDR2 is SMNVEV (reference sequence). CDR3 DNA: TGTGCCAGCAAGATAAGGACGGATAGCAATCAGCCCCAGCATTTT. Protein sequence: CASKIRTDSNQPQHF.

This clonotype has only a few counts. This may be a read error, as it is one base from a much larger clone. The chain is built from TRBV11-2 and TRBJ2-7; no reliable D call. CDR1 SGHAT and CDR2 FQNNGV come from the germline V gene. The CDR3 runs to 12 residues. CDR3 in amino acids: CTSSLVRHEQYF. The CDR3 nucleotides read TGTACCAGCAGCTTAGTTAGGCACGAGCAGTACTTC.

This clonotype was counted a few times. The genes are TRBV19 and TRBJ2-1, with D tentatively TRBD2 (6 bases). CDR1 and CDR2 (germline): LNHDA, SQIVND (reference sequence). CDR3 size: 16 residues. Trimming took off 3 bases at V and 4 bases at J, with 16 bases between the two ends. The DNA of the CDR3 is TGTGCCAGTAGTATTTTCGTCCCGGGGGATTACAATGAGCAGTTCTTC. The encoded protein is CASSIFVPGDYNEQFF.

The sample holds many counts of this clonotype. The chain recombines TRBV6-2 or TRBV6-3 with TRBJ1-2, with unresolved D. The CDR3 sequence is 13 residues long. V was pared by 4 bases and J by 2 bases, with 8 bases between. Germline values: CDR1 MNHEY, CDR2 SVGEGT. The chain's CDR3 is CASSSGRNYGYTF. In nucleotides, the CDR3 is TGTGCCAGCAGTTCCGGGAGAAACTATGGCTACACCTTC.

This clonotype occurred many times. The chain combines TRBV12-3 or TRBV12-4 with TRBJ2-7; maybe TRBD2 (6 bases). Trimming shortened V by 5 bases and J by 0 bases, and 11 bases separated the two germline ends. The CDR3 is 14 residues long. The CDR3 DNA sequence: TGTGCCAGCAGTGCGGGGCGCGGCTCCTACGAGCAGTACTTC. Amino acid sequence: CASSAGRGSYEQYF.

The chain carries TRBV19 and TRBJ1-1; 7 nucleotides match TRBD1. Germline lookup yields CDR1 LNHDA and CDR2 SQIVND (reference sequence). The V and J ends lost 4 bases and 5 bases, in that order; junction bases with no gene match: 13. CDR3 size: 16 residues. Here the CDR3 DNA reads TGTGCCAGTAGTAACAGGCCCATCGAGGGACAGACTGAAGCTTTCTTT. Translation gives CASSNRPIEGQTEAFF. Based on the CDR3 plus reference TRBV19 and TRBJ1-1, the full variable domain is DGGITQSPKYLFRKEGQNVTLSCEQNLNHDAMYWYRQDPGQGLRLIYYSQIVNDFQKGDIAEGYSVSREKKESFPLTVTSAQKNPTAFYLCASSNRPIEGQTEAFFGQGTRLTVV.

In its sample, this clonotype was seen once. The chain is built from TRBV12-3 or TRBV12-4 and TRBJ2-5; 7 bases are a match to TRBD2. This CDR3 spans 14 amino acids. V shed 6 bases, J shed 5 bases, and the junction held 9 bases outside the gene matches. The CDR3 loop is CASSQDGRRETQYF. In DNA, the CDR3 is TGTGCCAGCAGCCAAGACGGGAGGCGTGAGACCCAGTACTTC.